The next 7 T cell receptor beta chains were all read from a single sample in a study of identical twins. TCRdb passed the 5' RACE reads through MiXCR, listing each CDR3 protein once. The table has under 900,000 distinct CDR3 sequences, roughly an eighth seen once. The same specimen was also included in a second study, on yellow fever vaccine responses in identical twins.

Sequenced material: PBMCs. The receptors originated from a young woman in good health.

There are many counts of this clonotype. V gene TRBV18 combines with J gene TRBJ2-1, with no clear D. Germline V gene sequence: CDR1 KGHSH, CDR2 LQKENI. The germline V and J ends were trimmed by 2 bases and 0 bases, with 11 bases remaining between them. The CDR3 loop spans 16 amino acids. The CDR3 loop reads CASSPDQRTSYNEQFF. The CDR3, as DNA: TGTGCCAGCTCACCAGACCAGCGAACCTCCTACAATGAGCAGTTCTTC.

This chain connects TRBV10-3 to TRBJ1-2, with 11 bases lining up with TRBD1. Germline CDR1 is ENHRY and CDR2 is SYGVKD. The CDR3 is 14 amino acids. V lost 0 bases to trimming and J lost 8 bases; unmatched junction nucleotides: 2. CDR3 amino acids: CAISESRTGGGYTF. In nucleotides, the CDR3 is TGTGCCATCAGTGAGTCAAGGACAGGGGGCGGCTACACCTTC.

This chain joins TRBV28 and TRBJ2-2; D is perhaps TRBD1 (5 bases). Germline loops: CDR1 MDHEN, CDR2 SYDVKM. Trimming left V 3 bases short and J 2 bases short, with 10 bases between. The CDR3 has 15 amino acids. The CDR3 protein is CASSLLTANTGELFF. DNA of the CDR3: TGTGCCAGCAGTTTGTTGACAGCTAACACCGGGGAGCTGTTTTTT.

This clonotype has more than one count but fewer than ten. The chain carries TRBV11-2 and TRBJ2-3, with D possibly matching TRBD2 (6 bases). With 1 base removed from V and 8 bases from J, the gap between germline ends came to 13 bases. This CDR3 is built from 14 residues. Looked up from germline, CDR1 is SGHAT and CDR2 is FQNNGV. CDR3 DNA: TGTGCCAGCAGCTTAGCCGCGGGGACGGGTACGCAGTATTTT. It yields the protein CASSLAAGTGTQYF.

This clonotype was detected ten times or more. This chain links TRBV29-1 with TRBJ2-5; D tentatively reads TRBD1 or TRBD2 (6 bases each). Germline assignment: CDR1 SQVTM and CDR2 ANQGSEA. V lost 7 bases to trimming and J lost 2 bases, with 17 bases between them. The CDR3 covers 14 residues. DNA of the CDR3: TGCAGCGCTGGAGGGGGGTCCACACAAGAGACCCAGTACTTC. It encodes CSAGGGSTQETQYF.

In this sample, this clonotype turned up a few times. This sequence joins TRBV10-3 and TRBJ1-4; the D is unclear. Trimming left V 4 bases short and J 5 bases short, with 17 bases between. Germline V gene lookup returns CDR1 ENHRY and CDR2 SYGVKD. This CDR3 region has 16 residues. Here the CDR3 reads CAISGSISGENEKLFF. Written as DNA, the CDR3 is TGTGCCATCAGTGGGTCGATATCCGGGGAGAATGAAAAACTGTTTTTT.

The gene calls are TRBV3-1 and TRBJ1-1, with TRBD1 matching over 9 bases. Germline V gene lookup returns CDR1 LGHDT and CDR2 YNNKEL (reference sequence). The CDR3 totals 17 residues. V lost 1 base, J lost 0 bases, and 6 bases stayed unmatched. CDR3: CASSQGPGQGMNTEAFF. CDR3 nucleotide sequence: TGTGCCAGCAGCCAAGGACCGGGACAGGGAATGAACACTGAAGCTTTCTTT.